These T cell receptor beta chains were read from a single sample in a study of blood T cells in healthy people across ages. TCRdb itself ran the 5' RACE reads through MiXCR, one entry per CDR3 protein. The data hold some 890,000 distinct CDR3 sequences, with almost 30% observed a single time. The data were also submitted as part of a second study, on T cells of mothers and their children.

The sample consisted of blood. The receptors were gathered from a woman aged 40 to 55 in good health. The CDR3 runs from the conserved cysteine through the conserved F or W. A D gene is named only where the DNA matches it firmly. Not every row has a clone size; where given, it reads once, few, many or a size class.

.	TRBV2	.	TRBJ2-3	CASSDRLRAGRGDTQYF	TGTGCCAGCAGTGATCGTCTTCGAGCGGGCAGGGGGGATACGCAGTATTTT
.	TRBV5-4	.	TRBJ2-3	CASSTKDTDTQYF	TGTGCCAGCAGCACAAAGGACACAGATACGCAGTATTTT
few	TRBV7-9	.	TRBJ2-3	CASSLRRGDRDTQYF	TGTGCCAGCAGCTTACGGCGGGGGGACAGGGATACGCAGTATTTT
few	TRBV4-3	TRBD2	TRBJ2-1	CASSRSSLAGAFINEQFF	TGCGCCAGCAGCCGATCCTCCCTAGCGGGGGCCTTTATAAATGAGCAGTTCTTC
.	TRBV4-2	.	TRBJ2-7	CASSQDGYYKQYF	TGTGCCAGCAGCCAAGATGGTTACTACAAGCAGTACTTC
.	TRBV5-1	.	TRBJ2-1	CASSFNPSSSYNEQFF	TGCGCCAGCAGCTTTAATCCCTCCAGCTCCTACAATGAGCAGTTCTTC
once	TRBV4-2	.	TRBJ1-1	CASSQEATTSVEAFF	TGTGCCAGCAGCCAAGAGGCCACCACATCGGTCGAAGCTTTCTTT
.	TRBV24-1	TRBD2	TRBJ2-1	CATSDYGGKRNEQFF	TGTGCCACCAGTGATTACGGGGGGAAGAGGAATGAGCAGTTCTTC
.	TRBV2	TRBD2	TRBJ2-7	CASSVGPAVGLDYEQYF	TGTGCCAGCAGTGTTGGTCCGGCGGTGGGACTAGACTACGAGCAGTACTTC
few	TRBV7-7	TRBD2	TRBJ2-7	CASSLALAGEQYF	TGTGCTAGCAGCTTGGCATTAGCGGGCGAGCAGTACTTC
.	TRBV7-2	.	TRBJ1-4	CVSSFTGLANEKLFF	TGTGTCAGCAGCTTTACAGGGCTAGCTAATGAAAAACTGTTTTTT
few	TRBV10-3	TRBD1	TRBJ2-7	CAIRGDRFLYF	TGTGCCATCAGGGGGGACAGGTTTTTGTACTTC
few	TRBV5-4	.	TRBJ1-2	CASTASPNYGYTF	TGTGCCAGCACCGCGTCCCCGAACTATGGCTACACCTTC
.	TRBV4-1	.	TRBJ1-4	CASSQDNGEKLFF	TGCGCCAGCAGCCAAGATAACGGTGAAAAACTGTTTTTT
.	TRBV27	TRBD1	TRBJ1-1	CASSTRGLNTEAFF	TGTGCCAGCAGTACTAGGGGGCTTAACACTGAAGCTTTCTTT
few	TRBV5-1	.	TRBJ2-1	CASSWGVGSYNEQFF	TGCGCCAGCAGCTGGGGGGTGGGCTCCTACAATGAGCAGTTCTTC
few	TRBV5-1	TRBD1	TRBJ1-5	CASSPRDRYSNQPQHF	TGCGCCAGCAGCCCCCGGGACAGGTATAGCAATCAGCCCCAGCATTTT
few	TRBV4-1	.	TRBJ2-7	CASSQQGAEQYF	TGCGCCAGCAGCCAGCAGGGTGCCGAGCAGTACTTC
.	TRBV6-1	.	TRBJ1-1	CASSVETEAFF	TGTGCCAGCAGTGTAGAGACTGAAGCTTTCTTT
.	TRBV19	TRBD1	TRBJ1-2	CASRATGGRGYTF	TGTGCCAGTAGAGCCACAGGGGGAAGGGGCTACACCTTC
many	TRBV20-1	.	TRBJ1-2	CSARVVRGGYTF	TGCAGTGCTAGAGTGGTGCGGGGTGGCTACACCTTC
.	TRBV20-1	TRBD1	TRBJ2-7	CSAPGTVLYNEQYF	TGCAGTGCCCCCGGGACAGTGCTCTACAATGAGCAGTACTTC
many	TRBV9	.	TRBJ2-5	CASSGVAETQYF	TGTGCCAGCAGCGGGGTGGCAGAGACCCAGTACTTC
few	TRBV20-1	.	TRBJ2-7	CSASAGRVEQYF	TGCAGTGCATCTGCTGGGCGGGTCGAGCAGTACTTC
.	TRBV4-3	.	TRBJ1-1	CASSQAFVHGGGTEAFF	TGCGCCAGCAGCCAAGCATTTGTTCATGGAGGGGGCACTGAAGCTTTCTTT
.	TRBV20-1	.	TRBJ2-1	CSASLAYNNEQFF	TGCAGTGCTTCTCTAGCGTATAACAATGAGCAGTTCTTC
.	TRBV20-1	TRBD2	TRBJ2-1	CSAISGASSYNEQFF	TGCAGTGCTATTAGCGGGGCGAGCTCCTACAATGAGCAGTTCTTC
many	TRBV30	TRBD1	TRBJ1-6	CAWSVRTGGSPLHF	TGTGCCTGGAGTGTACGGACAGGGGGATCACCCCTCCACTTT
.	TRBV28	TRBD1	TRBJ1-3	CASRQSGTAFSGNTIYF	TGTGCCAGCAGACAGTCCGGGACAGCCTTCTCTGGAAACACCATATATTTT
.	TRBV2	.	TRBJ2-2	CASSVKSGSAGELFF	TGTGCCAGCAGTGTTAAGTCAGGGTCGGCCGGGGAGCTGTTTTTT
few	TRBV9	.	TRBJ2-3	CASSVATIGADTQYF	TGTGCCAGCAGCGTAGCTACCATAGGGGCAGATACGCAGTATTTT
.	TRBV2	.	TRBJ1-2	CASSARTASNYGYTF	TGTGCCAGCAGCGCTCGGACAGCGTCTAACTATGGCTACACCTTC
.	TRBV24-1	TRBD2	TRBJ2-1	CATSDRFQRGSSYNEQFF	TGTGCCACCAGTGACCGCTTCCAGCGGGGGTCCTCCTACAATGAGCAGTTCTTC
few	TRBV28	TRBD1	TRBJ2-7	CASSLPRDRKNRYEQYF	TGTGCCAGCAGTTTACCCCGGGACAGGAAAAATCGGTACGAGCAGTACTTC
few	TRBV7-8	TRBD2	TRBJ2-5	CASSLAGTRAREQYF	TGTGCCAGCAGCTTAGCCGGGACTAGGGCGCGAGAGCAGTACTTC
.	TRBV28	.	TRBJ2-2	CASSPGGGRKTGELFF	TGTGCCAGCAGTCCTGGAGGGGGGCGGAAAACCGGGGAGCTGTTTTTT
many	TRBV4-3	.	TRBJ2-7	CASSQGGTYEQYF	TGCGCCAGCAGCCAAGGGGGCACCTACGAGCAGTACTTC
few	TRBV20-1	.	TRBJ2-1	CSVKKAGPNNEQFF	TGCAGTGTTAAGAAGGCGGGGCCTAACAATGAGCAGTTCTTC
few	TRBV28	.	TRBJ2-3	CASSFPGSTDTQYF	TGTGCCAGCAGTTTCCCAGGGAGCACAGATACGCAGTATTTT
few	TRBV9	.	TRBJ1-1	CASSVDYRDSNTEAFF	TGTGCCAGCAGCGTAGACTACAGGGATTCGAACACTGAAGCTTTCTTT
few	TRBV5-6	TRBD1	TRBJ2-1	CASSLRSGGGYNEQFF	TGTGCCAGCAGCTTGCGTTCAGGGGGCGGCTACAATGAGCAGTTCTTC